One sample yielded the 30 T cell receptor beta chains listed below, sequenced in a study of cytomegalovirus exposure and HLA in healthy donors listed by TCRdb under 2017. Receptors were amplified or captured by the immunoSEQ multiplex PCR assay. TCRdb took this table from immuneACCESS and kept in-frame rearrangements with V and J called. Such tables lack part of the clones; where checked against another copy, unresolved V genes explain under half of the gap, and the rest is unexplained. The sample table lists about 220,000 clones, just over 90% of them with a count of one. More than 1% of the sample goes to the ten largest clones. Sequencing was done on a sample of PBMCs. The receptor source for this set is a woman younger than 35 in good health and CMV-seronegative.

The V call is TRBV2, the J call TRBJ1-5; possibly TRBD1 for D (5 bases). CDR3 size: 14 residues. V was cut by 6 bases and J by 6 bases, with 15 bases left in between. In germline, CDR1 is SNHLY, CDR2 FYNNEI. CDR3 bases: TGTGCCAGCAGAGGCAGGGAACTTGCTCAGCCCCAGCATTTT. Protein: CASRGRELAQPQHF.

The chain is built from TRBV18 and TRBJ1-4; no firm D call. This CDR3 comprises 15 residues. Germline loops: CDR1 KGHSH, CDR2 LQKENI. Trimming cost V 3 bases and J 8 bases, with 16 bases left between them. The CDR3 DNA sequence: TGTGCCAGCTCACCGTACGGGGAGCGGGCAGAAAAACTGTTTTTT. Amino acid sequence: CASSPYGERAEKLFF.

V usage is TRBV19 and J usage is TRBJ2-1; 13 nucleotides match TRBD2. CDR1 and CDR2 (germline): LNHDA, SQIVND (reference sequence). After removal of 4 bases from V and 8 bases from J, the junction contained 5 bases not matched to a gene. This CDR3 is 15 amino acids long. Here the CDR3 reads CASSTLAGGNDEQFF. CDR3 nucleotides: TGTGCCAGTAGTACACTAGCGGGAGGGAACGATGAGCAGTTCTTC.

V gene TRBV11-3 combines with J gene TRBJ2-5; D remains ambiguous. The V and J ends lost 2 bases and 5 bases respectively, with 12 bases between them. This CDR3 region has 14 residues. CDR1 SGHNT and CDR2 YENEEA come from the germline V gene. CDR3 amino acids: CASSLSRHRETQYF. The CDR3 DNA sequence: TGTGCCAGCAGCTTATCCCGACACCGGGAGACCCAGTACTTC. Looking up the rest from reference TRBV11-3 and TRBJ2-5 gives the full variable domain: EAGVVQSPRYKIIEKKQPVAFWCNPISGHNTLYWYLQNLGQGPELLIRYENEEAVDDSQLPKDRFSAERLKGVDSTLKIQPAELGDSAVYLCASSLSRHRETQYFGPGTRLLVL.

The chain employs TRBV18 and TRBJ2-1; 7 positions match TRBD1. Germline assignment: CDR1 KGHSH and CDR2 LQKENI. The trim removed 3 bases at V and 9 bases at J, leaving 14 bases unmatched. This CDR3 contains 16 residues. The CDR3 loop reads CASSPKTPTGSGEQFF. The DNA of the CDR3 is TGTGCCAGCTCACCCAAAACCCCGACAGGGTCCGGTGAGCAGTTCTTC.

The rearrangement joins TRBV28 to TRBJ2-1; TRBD1 is a possible D gene (6 bases). Trimming took off 3 bases at V and 4 bases at J, with 13 bases between the two ends. This CDR3 region has 15 residues. Per germline, CDR1 MDHEN and CDR2 SYDVKM. CDR3 sequence: CASSFLGAHYNEQFF. CDR3 sequence (DNA): TGTGCCAGCAGTTTTTTGGGGGCGCATTACAATGAGCAGTTCTTC.

The DNA of the CDR3 is TGTGCCAGCAGTTACTGGTCAGGGTACACTGAAGCTTTCTTT. Translating gives CASSYWSGYTEAFF. The chain is built from TRBV6-5 and TRBJ1-1; perhaps TRBD1 as D (5 bases). CDR3 size: 14 residues. Per germline, CDR1 MNHEY and CDR2 SVGAGI. Trimming cost V 1 base and J 3 bases, with 9 bases left between them.

The genes are TRBV29-1 and TRBJ1-1; 7 bases are a match to TRBD1. This CDR3 has 15 amino acids. Germline V gene data show CDR1 as SQVTM and CDR2 as ANQGSEA. The V segment lost 7 bases and the J segment 2 bases; nucleotides outside the gene matches: 13. This CDR3 reads CSARDGGQINTEAFF. DNA of the CDR3: TGCAGCGCCCGGGACGGGGGACAGATAAACACTGAAGCTTTCTTT.

The chain carries TRBV5-4 and TRBJ2-5; D is undetermined. The V end was cut by 4 bases, the J end by 5 bases, with 21 bases between. The CDR3 has 16 residues. The germline CDR1 and CDR2 sequences are SGHNT and YYREEE (reference sequence). CDR3 residues: CASSAVSGLSRETQYF. Written as DNA, the CDR3 is TGTGCCAGCAGCGCAGTGTCGGGTCTTTCCCGGGAGACCCAGTACTTC.

This rearrangement joins TRBV5-1 to TRBJ1-1, with TRBD1 matching 9 bases. The CDR3 has 15 amino acids. The ends lost 4 bases at V and 1 base at J; junction bases unmatched: 5. CDR1 and CDR2 (germline): SGHRS, YFSETQ. Here the CDR3 DNA reads TGCGCCAGCAGCCGGGACAGGGCACCGAACACTGAAGCTTTCTTT. Its protein product is CASSRDRAPNTEAFF.

The V gene is TRBV21-1, the J gene TRBJ1-2; TRBD1, the table's D call, lacks a check against the DNA. TRBV21-1 is given as a pseudogene. The CDR3 runs 15 residues. The CDR3 protein is CASSKERTGGYGYTF. CDR3 DNA sequence: TGTGCCAGCAGCAAAGAACGAACAGGGGGCTATGGCTACACCTTC.

V usage is TRBV5-4 and J usage is TRBJ2-7, with 10 bases identical to TRBD2. The CDR3 extends over 14 amino acids. The germline gives CDR1 SGHNT, CDR2 YYREEE (reference sequence). J lost 4 bases, V lost 4 bases, and 5 bases had no gene match. The CDR3 DNA is TGTGCCAGCAGCCTTGAGCGGGAGGGATACGAGCAGTACTTC. Translation: CASSLEREGYEQYF.

This chain connects TRBV9 to TRBJ1-3; 7 bases line up with TRBD1. Germline trimming cut 4 bases from V and 4 bases from J; bases unmatched to any gene: 5. This CDR3 has 14 amino acids. CDR1 SGDLS and CDR2 YYNGEE come from the germline V gene. CDR3 DNA: TGTGCCAGCAGCCTCCCAGGGGGAGGAAACACCATATATTTT. This translates into CASSLPGGGNTIYF.

The chain links TRBV11-1 to TRBJ2-7; a possible D gene is TRBD1 (6 bases). This CDR3 spans 11 amino acids. Germline loops: CDR1 SGHAT, CDR2 FQDESV (reference sequence). With 7 bases removed from V and 2 bases from J, the gap between germline ends came to 6 bases. Written as DNA, the CDR3 is TGTGCCAGCAACAGGGCCTACGAGCAGTACTTC. Residues: CASNRAYEQYF.

V gene TRBV2 combines with J gene TRBJ1-1; 7 bases fit TRBD1. V lost 6 bases, J lost 1 base, and 8 bases stayed unmatched. The CDR3 is 15 amino acids. The germline gives CDR1 SNHLY, CDR2 FYNNEI. CDR3 coding DNA: TGTGCCAGCAGCGCTCCGGGACAGCCGAACACTGAAGCTTTCTTT. Translated, it gives CASSAPGQPNTEAFF.

The chain couples TRBV9 to TRBJ2-7, with D maybe TRBD1 (6 bases). In germline, CDR1 is SGDLS, CDR2 YYNGEE. The V end lost 4 bases, the J end lost 5 bases, and 13 bases lay between the germline ends. The CDR3 has 13 residues. The CDR3 sequence is CASSSDSIDEQYF. DNA of the CDR3: TGTGCCAGCAGCTCGGACAGTATCGACGAGCAGTACTTC.

The chain is built from TRBV27 and TRBJ2-2, with 13 bases identical to TRBD2. The V gene's germline CDR1 is MNHEY and CDR2 SMNVEV (reference sequence). This CDR3 is built from 19 residues. Losses at the gene ends were 6 bases for V and 0 bases for J; bases not matched to a gene: 10. The DNA for the CDR3 is TGTGCCAGCAGACTCGGGACTAGCGGGAATTTAGCGAACACCGGGGAGCTGTTTTTT. Translation: CASRLGTSGNLANTGELFF.

V gene TRBV5-1 combines with J gene TRBJ1-1; tentatively, D is TRBD1 (6 bases). From germline, CDR1 is SGHRS and CDR2 YFSETQ. The V end was cut by 0 bases, the J end by 4 bases, with 10 bases between. The CDR3 is 14 residues long. DNA of the CDR3: TGCGCCAGCAGCTTGGGACAGGTCTGCACTGAAGCTTTCTTT. This codes for CASSLGQVCTEAFF.

This clone was detected a few times. V usage is TRBV9 and J usage is TRBJ1-2; 11 bases match TRBD1. The CDR3 totals 16 residues. Trimming at V came to 1 base and at J to 8 bases, leaving 10 bases not matched to a gene. CDR1 SGDLS and CDR2 YYNGEE come from the germline V gene. The CDR3 reads CASSVNPGQGASGYTF. CDR3 DNA sequence: TGTGCCAGCAGCGTAAATCCAGGACAGGGGGCGTCGGGCTACACCTTC. The whole variable domain, filled in from reference TRBV9 and TRBJ1-2, reads DSGVTQTPKHLITATGQRVTLRCSPRSGDLSVYWYQQSLDQGLQFLIQYYNGEERAKGNILERFSAQQFPDLHSELNLSSLELGDSALYFCASSVNPGQGASGYTFGSGTRLTVV.

This clone was seen once. The chain joins TRBV7-6 to TRBJ2-7, with D maybe TRBD2 (6 bases). The CDR3 extends over 14 amino acids. CDR1 is SGHVS, CDR2 FNYEAQ, per germline. Trimming pared 5 bases from V and 0 bases from J, leaving 11 bases between. The DNA of the CDR3 is TGTGCCAGCAGCAGCTGGACTACCTCCTACGAGCAGTACTTC. Its translation is CASSSWTTSYEQYF.

This clone was seen only once. This chain links TRBV30 with TRBJ2-5; TRBD2 aligns across 8 bases. V lost 2 bases, J lost 0 bases, and 17 bases stayed unmatched. This CDR3 contains 19 residues. CDR1 and CDR2 from the germline V gene are GTSNPN and SVGIG (reference sequence). CDR3: CAWSLGRGRAGDDQETQYF. The CDR3 bases are TGTGCCTGGAGTTTAGGACGGGGGCGAGCGGGAGACGACCAAGAGACCCAGTACTTC.

This sequence joins TRBV11-3 and TRBJ2-3; 10 positions match TRBD2. Trimming cost V 8 bases and J 4 bases; bases outside gene matches: 9. CDR3 length: 15 residues. The germline gives CDR1 SGHNT, CDR2 YENEEA. The CDR3 region has the DNA TGTGCCAGCTCCGAGGGGACTAGCGTAGCAGATACGCAGTATTTT. Translated: CASSEGTSVADTQYF.

The V and J genes are TRBV2 and TRBJ2-3; a weak D match, TRBD2 (5 bases). Germline CDR1 reads SNHLY; CDR2 reads FYNNEI. CDR3 length: 15 amino acids. The V gene lost 2 bases and the J gene lost 4 bases, with 13 bases spanning the gap. The CDR3 protein is CASSERSGRADTQYF. As DNA, the CDR3 is TGTGCCAGCAGTGAACGGTCGGGGAGAGCAGATACGCAGTATTTT.

The chain uses TRBV10-3 and TRBJ2-5; D possibly corresponds to TRBD1 (8 bases). Trimming removed 8 bases from V and 4 bases from J, with 20 bases in between. Germline V lookup: CDR1 ENHRY, CDR2 SYGVKD. The CDR3 extends over 15 amino acids. The CDR3, as DNA: TGTGCCATCGCGGCGGGGGCAGGGGGCGGAGAGACCCAGTACTTC. Its protein is CAIAAGAGGGETQYF.

The chain combines TRBV2 with TRBJ2-7; TRBD2 aligns across 8 bases. The CDR3 covers 16 residues. V was clipped by 6 bases and J by 3 bases; unmatched bases: 13. Looked up from germline, CDR1 is SNHLY and CDR2 is FYNNEI. DNA of the CDR3: TGTGCCAGCAGCAAGGGCGCGGTAGCGGGAAACTACGAGCAGTACTTC. It yields the protein CASSKGAVAGNYEQYF. Variable domain in full (rest from reference TRBV2 and TRBJ2-7): EPEVTQTPSHQVTQMGQEVILRCVPISNHLYFYWYRQILGQKVEFLVSFYNNEISEKSEIFDDQFSVERPDGSNFTLKIRSTKLEDSAMYFCASSKGAVAGNYEQYFGPGTRLTVT.

The rearrangement links TRBV18 to TRBJ2-3; 11 nucleotides agree with TRBD2. The germline CDR1 and CDR2 sequences are KGHSH and LQKENI. V dropped 3 bases and J dropped 7; count of bases not matched to a gene: 15. This CDR3 is built from 18 residues. The CDR3 loop is CASSPLPKTSGTENTQYF. The DNA for the CDR3 is TGTGCCAGCTCACCCCTACCTAAGACTAGCGGGACGGAAAATACGCAGTATTTT.

The chain recombines TRBV7-9 with TRBJ2-1; tentatively, D is TRBD1 (6 bases). The CDR3 covers 16 residues. V was pared by 5 bases and J by 4 bases, with 18 bases between. CDR1 and CDR2 from the germline V gene are SEHNR and FQNEAQ (reference sequence). The CDR3 reads CASSIRPGTPYNEQFF. The DNA of the CDR3 is TGTGCCAGCAGCATTCGGCCTGGGACACCATACAATGAGCAGTTCTTC.

Concerning this clone itself: A junction end diverges from the germline sequence, so it may reflect a read error. V is TRBV28 and J is TRBJ1-2; maybe TRBD1 (5 bases). The CDR3 is made up of 12 amino acids. CDR1 is MDHEN and CDR2 is SYDVKM in the germline V gene. CDR3 DNA: TGTGCCAGCACTCTAAGGGGTGGCGTCTCCTGCTTC. It encodes CASTLRGGVSCF.

The V gene is TRBV6-6, the J gene TRBJ1-1; TRBD1 aligns across 9 bases. V lost 6 bases and J lost 6; bases outside the gene matches: 11. The CDR3 length is 15 residues. The V gene's germline CDR1 is MNHNY and CDR2 SVGAGI (reference sequence). The CDR3 DNA reads as TGTGCCAGCAGCGCCGGGACAGGGAGGTTCGCTGAAGCTTTCTTT. Protein product: CASSAGTGRFAEAFF.

The chain has TRBV7-2 and TRBJ2-3; the match to TRBD1 covers 10 bases. J lost 6 bases, V lost 1 base, and 7 bases had no gene match. CDR3 size: 16 residues. The germline V gene encodes CDR1 SGHTA and CDR2 FQGNSA. As DNA, the CDR3 is TGTGCCAGCAGCTTAGGGGGACAGGGGTTTGGTGATACGCAGTATTTT. Translating gives CASSLGGQGFGDTQYF.